These T cell receptor beta chains were read from a single sample in a study of identical twins. TCRdb used MiXCR to reprocess the 5' RACE reads, holding one entry per CDR3 protein. This table holds about 550,000 distinct CDR3 sequences, under 25% found once. Another study also made use of these data, one on yellow fever vaccine responses in identical twins.

Input material: CD4+ T cells sorted from blood. The receptors were gathered from a woman aged 18-29 years in good health. Both conserved end residues are part of each CDR3. D genes are given only for firm matches. Only some rows state a clone size, as once, few, many or a class for expanded clones.

j_gene	abundance	d_gene	v_gene	CDR3nt	CDR3aa
TRBJ2-1	-	-	TRBV3-1	TGTGCCAGCAGCCAAGATAGGGCTAGCAATTACCACAATGAGCAGTTCTTC	CASSQDRASNYHNEQFF
TRBJ1-3	few	-	TRBV7-9	TGTGCCAGCAGCTTAGCCCGGACAGCGAACTCTGGAAACACCATATATTTT	CASSLARTANSGNTIYF
TRBJ1-1	many	-	TRBV5-1	TGCGCCAGCAGCTTTGGGGACACTGAAGCTTTCTTT	CASSFGDTEAFF
TRBJ2-5	once	TRBD2	TRBV20-1	TGCAGTGCTAGAATAGGCGGGGGTGCAGAGACCCAGTACTTC	CSARIGGGAETQYF
TRBJ2-3	-	-	TRBV29-1	TGCAGCGTCGTAGGGTTCAGGGATACGCAGTATTTT	CSVVGFRDTQYF
TRBJ1-1	few	-	TRBV20-1	TGCAGTGCTAGTCCCGGGATCCTTGAAGCTTTCTTT	CSASPGILEAFF
TRBJ2-1	-	-	TRBV5-6	TGTGCCAGCAGCTCGGACCTTAAGAGCTCCTACAATGAGCAGTTCTTC	CASSSDLKSSYNEQFF
TRBJ1-5	-	-	TRBV4-1	TGCGCCAGCAGCCAGGGCAGGGGAGTCGGCAATCAGCCCCAGCATTTT	CASSQGRGVGNQPQHF
TRBJ2-2	-	TRBD2	TRBV12-3/TRBV12-4	TGTGCCAGCAATCGGGGGACTAGCGGGGCTATCACCGGGGAGCTGTTTTTT	CASNRGTSGAITGELFF
TRBJ1-5	few	-	TRBV4-1	TGCGCCAGCAGCCCCACGGGACCCATGGGAATACAGCCCCAGCATTTT	CASSPTGPMGIQPQHF
TRBJ2-3	-	TRBD2	TRBV20-1	TGCAGTGCTCTAACTAGCGGGAGGACAGATACGCAGTATTTT	CSALTSGRTDTQYF
TRBJ2-3	-	-	TRBV7-9	TGTGCCAGCAGCTTAGCAGATTGGACAGCAAGAGATACGCAGTATTTT	CASSLADWTARDTQYF
TRBJ2-3	few	-	TRBV18	TGTGCCAGCTCACCGATCCTGAGCAGCACAGATACGCAGTATTTT	CASSPILSSTDTQYF
TRBJ2-4	once	TRBD2	TRBV15	TGTGCCACCAGCAGAGTAGCGGGACTGCCTACCCTAGCCAAAAACATTCAGTACTTC	CATSRVAGLPTLAKNIQYF
TRBJ2-5	few	-	TRBV3-1	TGTGCCAGCAGGCGCCGGGAGACCCAGTACTTC	CASRRRETQYF
TRBJ2-4	-	TRBD2	TRBV7-2	TGTGCCAGCAGCTCGACTAGCGGGGGAGCCAAAAACATTCAGTACTTC	CASSSTSGGAKNIQYF
TRBJ2-1	few	-	TRBV5-1	TGCGCCAGCAGCTTGGGCCGGACGGCGAGGGGTGAGCAGTTCTTC	CASSLGRTARGEQFF
TRBJ1-1	few	TRBD1	TRBV12-3/TRBV12-4	TGTGCCAGCAGAGCCGGGACAGGCGACACTGAAGCTTTCTTT	CASRAGTGDTEAFF
TRBJ2-1	-	-	TRBV11-2	TGTGCCAGCAGCTTAAAAAATCGGCCAGCCACCTACAATGAGCAGTTCTTC	CASSLKNRPATYNEQFF
TRBJ2-5	-	-	TRBV20-1	TGCAGTGCTAGAATCTGGCCTTCTCTAGAGACCCAGTACTTC	CSARIWPSLETQYF
TRBJ1-5	-	TRBD1	TRBV10-3	TGTGCCATCAGTTCCACAGGGGATGCTAGCAATCAGCCCCAGCATTTT	CAISSTGDASNQPQHF
TRBJ2-3	few	-	TRBV2	TGTGCCAGCAGTGTTCTCCGCGGCATACTGGCAGATACGCAGTATTTT	CASSVLRGILADTQYF
TRBJ2-1	few	TRBD2	TRBV11-2	TGTGCCAGCAGCTTAGCTCCGGGAGGCAATGAGCAGTTCTTC	CASSLAPGGNEQFF
TRBJ2-7	-	-	TRBV15	TGTGCCACCTCCGTGGGGGGTTTATACGAGCAGTACTTC	CATSVGGLYEQYF
TRBJ2-1	few	-	TRBV5-1	TGCGCCAGCAGCTTGGGCGGCAGTCTCGAGCAGTTCTTC	CASSLGGSLEQFF
TRBJ2-3	few	TRBD1	TRBV11-3	TGTGCCAGCAGCACCAGACAGGGGGCTGTAGCAGATACGCAGTATTTT	CASSTRQGAVADTQYF
TRBJ1-6	-	-	TRBV10-3	TGTGCCATCAGTGAGTCTGGCAGGAATTCACCCCTCCACTTT	CAISESGRNSPLHF
TRBJ2-7	few	-	TRBV27	TGTGCCAGCAGTTTAGTGCGGAGCTCCTACGAGCAGTACTTC	CASSLVRSSYEQYF